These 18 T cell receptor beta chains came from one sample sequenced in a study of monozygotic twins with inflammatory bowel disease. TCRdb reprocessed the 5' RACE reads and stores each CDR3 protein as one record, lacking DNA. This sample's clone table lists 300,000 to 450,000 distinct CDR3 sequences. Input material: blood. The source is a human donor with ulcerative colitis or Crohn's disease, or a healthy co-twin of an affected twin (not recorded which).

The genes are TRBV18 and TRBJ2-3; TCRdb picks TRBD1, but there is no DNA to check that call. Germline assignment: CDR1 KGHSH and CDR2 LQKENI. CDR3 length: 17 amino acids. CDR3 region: CASSPDFGRGHLDTQYF. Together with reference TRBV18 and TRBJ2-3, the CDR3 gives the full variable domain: NAGVMQNPRHLVRRRGQEARLRCSPMKGHSHVYWYRQLPEEGLKFMVYLQKENIIDESGMPKERFSAEFPKEGPSILRIQQVVRGDSAAYFCASSPDFGRGHLDTQYFGPGTRLTVL.

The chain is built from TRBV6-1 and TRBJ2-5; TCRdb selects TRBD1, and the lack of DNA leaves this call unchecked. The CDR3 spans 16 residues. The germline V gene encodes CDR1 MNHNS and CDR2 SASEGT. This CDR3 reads CASRDGGRGPVETQYF.

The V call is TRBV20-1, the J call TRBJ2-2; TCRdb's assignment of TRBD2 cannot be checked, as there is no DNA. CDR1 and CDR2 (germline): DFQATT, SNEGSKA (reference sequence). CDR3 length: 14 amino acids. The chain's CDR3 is CSAGLAENTGELFF.

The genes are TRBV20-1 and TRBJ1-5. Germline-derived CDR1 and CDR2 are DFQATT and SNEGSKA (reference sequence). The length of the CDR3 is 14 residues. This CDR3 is CSASVHGRNQPQHF.

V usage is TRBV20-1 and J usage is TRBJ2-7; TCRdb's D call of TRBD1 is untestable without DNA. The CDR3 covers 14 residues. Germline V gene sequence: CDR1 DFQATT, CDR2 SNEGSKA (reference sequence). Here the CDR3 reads CSAQHRVTSYEQYF.

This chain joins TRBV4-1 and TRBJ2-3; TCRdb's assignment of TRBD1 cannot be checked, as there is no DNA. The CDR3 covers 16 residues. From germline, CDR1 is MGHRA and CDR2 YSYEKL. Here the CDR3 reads CASSQDSRGDTDTQYF.

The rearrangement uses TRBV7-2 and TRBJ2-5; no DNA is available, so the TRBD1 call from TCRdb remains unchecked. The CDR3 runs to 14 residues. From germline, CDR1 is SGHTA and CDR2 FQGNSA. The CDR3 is CASRQTGGSETQYF.

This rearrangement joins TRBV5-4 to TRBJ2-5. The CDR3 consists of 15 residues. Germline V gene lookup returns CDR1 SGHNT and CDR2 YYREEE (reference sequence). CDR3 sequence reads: CASSLGLASWETQYF. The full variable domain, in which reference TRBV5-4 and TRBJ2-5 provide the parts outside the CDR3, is ETGVTQSPTHLIKTRGQQVTLRCSSQSGHNTVSWYQQALGQGPQFIFQYYREEENGRGNFPPRFSGLQFPNYSSELNVNALELDDSALYLCASSLGLASWETQYFGPGTRLLVL.

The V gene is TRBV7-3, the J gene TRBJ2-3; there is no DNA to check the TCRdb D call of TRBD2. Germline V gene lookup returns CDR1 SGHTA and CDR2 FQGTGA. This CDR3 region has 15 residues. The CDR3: CASSTTGTTTDTQYF.

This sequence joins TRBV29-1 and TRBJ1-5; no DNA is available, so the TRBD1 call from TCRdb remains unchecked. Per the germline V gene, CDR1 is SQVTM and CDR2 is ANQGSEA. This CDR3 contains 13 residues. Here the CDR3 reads CSVRRCPNQPQHF.

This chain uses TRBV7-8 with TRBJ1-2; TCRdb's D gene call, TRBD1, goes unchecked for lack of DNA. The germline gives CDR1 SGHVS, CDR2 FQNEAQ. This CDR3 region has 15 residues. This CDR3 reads CASSLVTGLGYGYTF. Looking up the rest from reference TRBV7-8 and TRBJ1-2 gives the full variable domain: GAGVSQSPRYKVAKRGQDVALRCDPISGHVSLFWYQQALGQGPEFLTYFQNEAQLDKSGLPSDRFFAERPEGSVSTLKIQRTQQEDSAVYLCASSLVTGLGYGYTFGSGTRLTVV.

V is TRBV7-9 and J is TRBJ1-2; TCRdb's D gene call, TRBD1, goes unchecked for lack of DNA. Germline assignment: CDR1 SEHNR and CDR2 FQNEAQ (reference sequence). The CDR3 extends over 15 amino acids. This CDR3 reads CASSLEDRGYYGYTF.

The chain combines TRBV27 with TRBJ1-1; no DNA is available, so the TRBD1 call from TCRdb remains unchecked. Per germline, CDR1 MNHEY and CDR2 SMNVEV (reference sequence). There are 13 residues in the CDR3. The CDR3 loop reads CASSVTGRSEAFF.

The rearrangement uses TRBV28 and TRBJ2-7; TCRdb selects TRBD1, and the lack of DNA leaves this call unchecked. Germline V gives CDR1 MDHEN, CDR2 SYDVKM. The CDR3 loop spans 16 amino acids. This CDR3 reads CASSTEGQGISYEQYF.

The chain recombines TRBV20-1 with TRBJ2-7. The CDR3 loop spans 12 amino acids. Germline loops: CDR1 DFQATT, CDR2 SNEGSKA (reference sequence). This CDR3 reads CSASQGYYEQYF.

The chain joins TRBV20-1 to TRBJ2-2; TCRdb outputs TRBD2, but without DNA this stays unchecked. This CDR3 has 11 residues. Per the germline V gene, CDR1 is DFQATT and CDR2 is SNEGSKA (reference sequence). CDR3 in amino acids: CSARGSGELFF.

Here the CDR3 reads CSARDYSGYEQYF. The chain links TRBV20-1 to TRBJ2-7. Germline V gives CDR1 DFQATT, CDR2 SNEGSKA (reference sequence). This CDR3 spans 13 amino acids.

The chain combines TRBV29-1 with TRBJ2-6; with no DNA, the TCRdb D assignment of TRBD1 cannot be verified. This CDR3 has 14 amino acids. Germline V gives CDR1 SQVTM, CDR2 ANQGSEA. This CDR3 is CSGLGGSGANVLTF.